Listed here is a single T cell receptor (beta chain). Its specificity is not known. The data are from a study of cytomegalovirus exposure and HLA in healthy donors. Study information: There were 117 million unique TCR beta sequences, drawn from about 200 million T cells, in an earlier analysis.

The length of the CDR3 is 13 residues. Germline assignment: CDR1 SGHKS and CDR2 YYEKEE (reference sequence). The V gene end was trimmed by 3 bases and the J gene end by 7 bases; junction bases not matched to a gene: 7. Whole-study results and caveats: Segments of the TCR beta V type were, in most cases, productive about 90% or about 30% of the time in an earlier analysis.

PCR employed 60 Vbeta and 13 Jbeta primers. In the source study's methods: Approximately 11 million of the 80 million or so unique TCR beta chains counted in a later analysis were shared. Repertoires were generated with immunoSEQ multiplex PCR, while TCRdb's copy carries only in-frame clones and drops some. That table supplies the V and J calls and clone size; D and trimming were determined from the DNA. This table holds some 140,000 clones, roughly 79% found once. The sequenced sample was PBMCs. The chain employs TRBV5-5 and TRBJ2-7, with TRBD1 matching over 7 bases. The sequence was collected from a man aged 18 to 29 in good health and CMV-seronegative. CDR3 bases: TGTGCCAGCAGCTCCGTGACAGGGAGAGAGCAGTACTTC. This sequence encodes CASSSVTGREQYF.